This T cell receptor beta chain appears in the sequencing data of a study of early T cells in non-severe SARS-CoV-2 infection. The wider study: RNA in bulk from unsorted whole blood was sequenced, and chains were unpaired.

TCRdb recomputed calls from the 5' RACE reads with MiXCR, one row per CDR3 protein. Of roughly 43,000 distinct CDR3 sequences in the sample, 5.4% were seen once. Germline assignment: CDR1 GTSNPN and CDR2 SVGIG (reference sequence). V lost 1 base, J lost 2 bases, and 12 bases lay in between. The CDR3 contains 15 residues. This TCR came from an adult who was a healthcare worker with PCR-confirmed SARS-CoV-2 infection or an uninfected control (not recorded which). V usage is TRBV30 and J usage is TRBJ1-5; tentatively, D is TRBD1 (6 bases). The source was whole blood, collected at baseline. CDR3 amino acids: CAWSDMRQGNQPQHF. For the CDR3, the DNA is TGTGCCTGGAGTGACATGCGACAGGGCAATCAGCCCCAGCATTTT.